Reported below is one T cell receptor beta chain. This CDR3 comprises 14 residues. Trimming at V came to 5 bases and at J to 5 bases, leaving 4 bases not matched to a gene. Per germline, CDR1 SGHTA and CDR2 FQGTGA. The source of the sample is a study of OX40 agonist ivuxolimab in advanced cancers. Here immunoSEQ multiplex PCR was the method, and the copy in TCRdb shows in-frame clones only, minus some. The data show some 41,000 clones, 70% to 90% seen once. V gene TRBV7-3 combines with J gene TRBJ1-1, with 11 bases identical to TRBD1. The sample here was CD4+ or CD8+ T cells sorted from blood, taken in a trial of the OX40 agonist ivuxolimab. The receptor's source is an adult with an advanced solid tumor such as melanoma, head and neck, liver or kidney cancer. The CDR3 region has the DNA TGTGCCAGCAGCCAAGGGACAGGGGGGACTGAAGCTTTCTTT. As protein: CASSQGTGGTEAFF.